The present TCR beta chain was sequenced within a study of blood T cell repertoires in COVID-19 (TCRdb year 2020). About the study as a whole: The collaborator samples originated in the United States, Italy and Spain and spanned the acute and convalescent phases of COVID-19. The material from the prospective study consisted of cDNA or gDNA derived from T cells, B-cell-depleted T cells, or PBMCs. Samples came from the ongoing ImmuneRACE study (first 160 participants) plus 1,254 subjects from 6 global collaborators. A freely available public database, intended as a resource for researchers studying the immune response to SARS-CoV-2, is where the repertoires were released. The dataset comprised deeply sampled blood TCRbeta repertoires from subjects exposed to, actively infected with, or recovered from COVID-19. A de-identified subject ID, COVID-19 status, age in years and sex were almost always included in the sample metadata. HLA class I and class II types, where available, came from metadata supplied by the sample provider rather than from assay-based typing. Study-level results and caveats: Clinical and demographic metadata were provided uncurated, with the amount varying by source and participant.

TCRbeta CDR3 regions were amplified from genomic DNA by means of the immunoSEQ Assay, a bias-controlled multiplex PCR. Processing in the source paper ran as follows. The number of nucleated cells in each sample was estimated by amplification of reference gene primers within the assay. To quantify the absolute abundance of each unique TCRbeta CDR3 rearrangement, sequence reads were collapsed and filtered. For each sample, productive Simpson clonality was calculated by taking the square root of Simpson's diversity index across productive rearrangements. TCRdb stores this immuneACCESS table with in-frame sequences only. Part of the clones is absent; in the studies checked, under half of the shortfall reflects unresolved V genes, and no reason is known for the rest. That table gives V, J and clone size, and the DNA gave D and trimming. The sample table holds about 160,000 clones, of which about 80% were seen once. In total, the top ten clones hold 3% to 3.5% of the sample.

This clone was seen a handful of times. Its recognized antigen is unknown. No quality values exist for individual bases; no much larger clone is one base distant. The germline V gene (reference sequence) supplies CDR1 SEHNR and CDR2 FQNEAQ. Taken from cysteine to phenylalanine, the CDR3 has 13 residues. Only the CDR3 DNA is retained, 39 bases long and in frame from the first base. At the junction V is shortened by 5 bases and J by 7 bases, with 12 bases in between. In the prospective study, participants were roughly 18 to 95 years old, resided in around 25 geographic areas of the United States, and were enrolled through a virtual design. In the prospective study, cohorts were assigned on the basis of participant-reported clinical history obtained from a screening survey and a study questionnaire. Recovered participants in ImmuneRACE Cohort 3 were defined by two consecutive negative NP/OP PCR tests, clearance by a healthcare professional, or resolution of symptoms. In the prospective study, whole blood, serum and a nasopharyngeal or oropharyngeal swab were collected from each participant by mobile phlebotomists. Prospective study participants could optionally give additional blood draws and questionnaires over an approximately 2-month period. Before DNA extraction, prospective study blood samples were shipped either frozen or at room temperature.

Sequenced material: PBMCs or T cells enriched from blood (not recorded which). This sequence originates from a woman between 55 and 75 years old who had recovered from COVID-19. The V gene is TRBV7-9 and the J gene is TRBJ1-5; the D gene is perhaps TRBD1, from 5 matching bases. The base sequence is TGTGCCAGCAGCCAACAGGAGGGACAGCCCCAGCATTTT. This yields the protein CASSQQEGQPQHF.